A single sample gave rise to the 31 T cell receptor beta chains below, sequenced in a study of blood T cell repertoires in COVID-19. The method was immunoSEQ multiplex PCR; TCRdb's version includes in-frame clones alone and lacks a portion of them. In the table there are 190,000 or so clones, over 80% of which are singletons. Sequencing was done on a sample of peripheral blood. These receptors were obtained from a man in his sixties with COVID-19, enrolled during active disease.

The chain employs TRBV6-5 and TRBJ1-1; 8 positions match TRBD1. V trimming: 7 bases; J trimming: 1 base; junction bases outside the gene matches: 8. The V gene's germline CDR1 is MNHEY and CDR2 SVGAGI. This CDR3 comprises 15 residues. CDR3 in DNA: TGTGCCAGCACCGTCTCGACAGGGGCGAACACTGAAGCTTTCTTT. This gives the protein CASTVSTGANTEAFF.

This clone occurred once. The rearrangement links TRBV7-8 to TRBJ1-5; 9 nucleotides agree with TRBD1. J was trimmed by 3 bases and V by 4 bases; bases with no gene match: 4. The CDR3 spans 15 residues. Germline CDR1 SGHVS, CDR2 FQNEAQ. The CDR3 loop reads CASSSRDRVNQPQHF. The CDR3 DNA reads TGTGCCAGCAGCTCCCGGGACAGGGTCAATCAGCCCCAGCATTTT.

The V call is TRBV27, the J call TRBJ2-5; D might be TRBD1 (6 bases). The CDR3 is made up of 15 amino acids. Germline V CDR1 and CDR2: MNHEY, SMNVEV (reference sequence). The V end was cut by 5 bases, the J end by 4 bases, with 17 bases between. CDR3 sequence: CASSASIQGRETQYF. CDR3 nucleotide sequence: TGTGCCAGCAGTGCCTCCATTCAGGGGAGAGAGACCCAGTACTTC.

CDR3 DNA: TGTGCCAGCAGTTTAGGGACTAGCGGGAGGAATGAGCAGTTCTTC. This codes for CASSLGTSGRNEQFF. This sequence joins TRBV28 and TRBJ2-1; 15 bases match TRBD2. Germline V gives CDR1 MDHEN, CDR2 SYDVKM. This CDR3 spans 15 amino acids. V shed 2 bases and J 7 bases; nucleotides not matched to a gene: 0.

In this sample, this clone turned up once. Written as DNA, the CDR3 is TGTGCCAGCAGCGCCGGGACAGGGGGCTATTACGAGCAGTACTTC. Its protein product is CASSAGTGGYYEQYF. The rearrangement uses TRBV9 and TRBJ2-7; 12 bases are a match to TRBD1. CDR1 SGDLS and CDR2 YYNGEE come from the germline V gene. V was clipped by 3 bases and J by 4 bases; unmatched bases: 5. The CDR3 consists of 15 residues.

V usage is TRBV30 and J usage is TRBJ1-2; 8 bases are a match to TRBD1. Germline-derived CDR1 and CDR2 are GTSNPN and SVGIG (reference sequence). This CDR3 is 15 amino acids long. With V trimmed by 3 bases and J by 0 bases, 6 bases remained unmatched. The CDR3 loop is CAWRLQGGANYGYTF. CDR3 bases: TGTGCCTGGAGGCTACAGGGGGGAGCTAACTATGGCTACACCTTC. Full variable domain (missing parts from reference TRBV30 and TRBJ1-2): SQTIHQWPATLVQPVGSPLSLECTVEGTSNPNLYWYRQAAGRGLQLLFYSVGIGQISSEVPQNLSASRPQDRQFILSSKKLLLSDSGFYLCAWRLQGGANYGYTFGSGTRLTVV.

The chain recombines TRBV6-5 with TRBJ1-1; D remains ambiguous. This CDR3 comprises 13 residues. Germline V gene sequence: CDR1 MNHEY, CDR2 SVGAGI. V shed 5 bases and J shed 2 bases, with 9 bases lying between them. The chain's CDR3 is CASSRGSNTEAFF. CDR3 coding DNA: TGTGCCAGCAGTCGGGGAAGCAACACTGAAGCTTTCTTT.

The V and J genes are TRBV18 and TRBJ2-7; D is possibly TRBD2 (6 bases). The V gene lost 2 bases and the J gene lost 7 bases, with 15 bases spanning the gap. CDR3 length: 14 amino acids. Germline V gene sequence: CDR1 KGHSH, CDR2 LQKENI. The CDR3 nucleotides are TGTGCCAGCTCACCATCGACGGACTACCAGGAGCAGTACTTC. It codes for CASSPSTDYQEQYF.

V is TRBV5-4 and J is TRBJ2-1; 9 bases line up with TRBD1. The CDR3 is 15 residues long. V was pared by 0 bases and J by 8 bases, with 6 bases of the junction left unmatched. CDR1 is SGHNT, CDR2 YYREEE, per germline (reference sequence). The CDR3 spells CASSLGQGGSDEQFF. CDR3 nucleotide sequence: TGTGCCAGCAGCTTGGGACAGGGGGGTTCGGATGAGCAGTTCTTC.

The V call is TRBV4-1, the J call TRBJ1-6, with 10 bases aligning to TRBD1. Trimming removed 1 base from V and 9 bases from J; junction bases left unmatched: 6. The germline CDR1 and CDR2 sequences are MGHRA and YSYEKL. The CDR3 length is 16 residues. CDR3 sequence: CASSQVNWDRGSPLHF. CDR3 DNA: TGCGCCAGCAGCCAAGTAAACTGGGACAGGGGTTCACCCCTCCACTTT.

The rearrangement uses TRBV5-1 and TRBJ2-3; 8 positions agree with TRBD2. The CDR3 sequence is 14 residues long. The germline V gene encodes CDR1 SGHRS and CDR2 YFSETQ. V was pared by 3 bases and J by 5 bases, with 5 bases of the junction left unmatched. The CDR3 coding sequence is TGCGCCAGCAGCTCGGGAGGGGGTGGAGATACGCAGTATTTT. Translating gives CASSSGGGGDTQYF. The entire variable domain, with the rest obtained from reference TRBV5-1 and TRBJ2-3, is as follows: KAGVTQTPRYLIKTRGQQVTLSCSPISGHRSVSWYQQTPGQGLQFLFEYFSETQRNKGNFPGRFSGRQFSNSRSEMNVSTLELGDSALYLCASSSGGGGDTQYFGPGTRLTVL.

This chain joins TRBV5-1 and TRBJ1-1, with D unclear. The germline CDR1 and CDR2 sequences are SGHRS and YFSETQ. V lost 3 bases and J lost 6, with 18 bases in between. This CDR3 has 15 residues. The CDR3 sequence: CASSSQALNVAEAFF. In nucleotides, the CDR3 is TGCGCCAGCAGCTCCCAAGCCCTGAACGTCGCTGAAGCTTTCTTT.

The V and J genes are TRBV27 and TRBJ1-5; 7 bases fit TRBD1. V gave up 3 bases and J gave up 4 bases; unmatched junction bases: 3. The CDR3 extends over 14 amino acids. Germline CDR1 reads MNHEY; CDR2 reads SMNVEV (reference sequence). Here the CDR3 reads CASSFRDRNQPQHF. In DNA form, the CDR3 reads TGTGCCAGCAGTTTCAGGGACAGAAATCAGCCCCAGCATTTT.

The CDR3 coding sequence is TGTGCCATCAGTGCTGGGCAGGATAATGAAAAACTGTTTTTT. Protein product: CAISAGQDNEKLFF. The J gene is TRBJ1-4, the V gene TRBV10-3, with D uncertain. Germline V gives CDR1 ENHRY, CDR2 SYGVKD. This CDR3 comprises 14 residues. V was pared by 4 bases and J by 4 bases, with 10 bases between.

The CDR3 region is CASKPGTGGSNQPQHF. The CDR3 DNA sequence: TGTGCCAGCAAACCCGGGACAGGGGGTAGCAATCAGCCCCAGCATTTT. V is TRBV6-6 and J is TRBJ1-5, with 11 bases that match TRBD1. CDR1 and CDR2 from the germline V gene are MNHNY and SVGAGI (reference sequence). The CDR3 is made up of 16 amino acids. V lost 7 bases to trimming and J lost 0 bases; unmatched junction nucleotides: 5.

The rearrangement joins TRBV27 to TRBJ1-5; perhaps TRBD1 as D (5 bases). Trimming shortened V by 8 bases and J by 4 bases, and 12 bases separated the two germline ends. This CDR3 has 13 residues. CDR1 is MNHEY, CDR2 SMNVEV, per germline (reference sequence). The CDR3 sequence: CASGRGLNQPQHF. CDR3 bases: TGTGCCAGCGGCCGGGGGTTGAATCAGCCCCAGCATTTT.

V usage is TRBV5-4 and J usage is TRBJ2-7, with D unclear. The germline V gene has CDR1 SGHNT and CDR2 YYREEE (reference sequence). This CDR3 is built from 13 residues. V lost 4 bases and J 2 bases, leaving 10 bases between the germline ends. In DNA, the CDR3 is TGTGCCAGCAGCAAGAGACAAGCCTACGAGCAGTACTTC. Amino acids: CASSKRQAYEQYF.

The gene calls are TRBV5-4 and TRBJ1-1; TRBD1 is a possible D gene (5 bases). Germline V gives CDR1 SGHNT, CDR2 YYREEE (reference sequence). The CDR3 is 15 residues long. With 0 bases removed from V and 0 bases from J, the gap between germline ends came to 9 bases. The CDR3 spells CASSLGQLLNTEAFF. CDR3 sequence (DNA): TGTGCCAGCAGCTTGGGACAGTTACTGAACACTGAAGCTTTCTTT. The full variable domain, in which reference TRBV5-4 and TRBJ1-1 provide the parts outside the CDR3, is ETGVTQSPTHLIKTRGQQVTLRCSSQSGHNTVSWYQQALGQGPQFIFQYYREEENGRGNFPPRFSGLQFPNYSSELNVNALELDDSALYLCASSLGQLLNTEAFFGQGTRLTVV.

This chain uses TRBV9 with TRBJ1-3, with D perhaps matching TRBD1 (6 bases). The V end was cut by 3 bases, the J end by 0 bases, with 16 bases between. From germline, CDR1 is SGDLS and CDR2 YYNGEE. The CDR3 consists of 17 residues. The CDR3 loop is CASSEDSPTLSGNTIYF. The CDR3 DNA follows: TGTGCCAGCAGCGAGGACAGTCCAACCCTCTCTGGAAACACCATATATTTT.

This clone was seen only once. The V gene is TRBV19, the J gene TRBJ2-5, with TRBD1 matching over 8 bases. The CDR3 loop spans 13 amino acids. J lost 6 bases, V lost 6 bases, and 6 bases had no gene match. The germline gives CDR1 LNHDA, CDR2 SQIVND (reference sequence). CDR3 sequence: CASSFDRGQTQYF. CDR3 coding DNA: TGTGCCAGTAGCTTTGACAGGGGTCAGACCCAGTACTTC.

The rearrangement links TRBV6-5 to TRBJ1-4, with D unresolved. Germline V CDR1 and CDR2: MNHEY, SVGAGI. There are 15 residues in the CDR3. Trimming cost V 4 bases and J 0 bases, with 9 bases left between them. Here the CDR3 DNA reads TGTGCCAGCAGTTCCCTCGGGGCAACTAATGAAAAACTGTTTTTT. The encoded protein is CASSSLGATNEKLFF.

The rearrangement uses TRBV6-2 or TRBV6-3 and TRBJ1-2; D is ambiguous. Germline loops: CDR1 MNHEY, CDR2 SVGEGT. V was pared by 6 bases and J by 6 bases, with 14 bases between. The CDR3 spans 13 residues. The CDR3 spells CASSPGLPNGYTF. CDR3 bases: TGTGCCAGCAGCCCGGGCCTTCCCAATGGCTACACCTTC.

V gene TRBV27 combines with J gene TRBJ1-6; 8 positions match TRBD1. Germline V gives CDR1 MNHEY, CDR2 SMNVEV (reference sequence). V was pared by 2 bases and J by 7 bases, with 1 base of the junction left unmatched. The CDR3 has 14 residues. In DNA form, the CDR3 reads TGTGCCAGCAGTTTAAGACAGGGGAATTCACCCCTCCACTTT. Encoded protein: CASSLRQGNSPLHF.

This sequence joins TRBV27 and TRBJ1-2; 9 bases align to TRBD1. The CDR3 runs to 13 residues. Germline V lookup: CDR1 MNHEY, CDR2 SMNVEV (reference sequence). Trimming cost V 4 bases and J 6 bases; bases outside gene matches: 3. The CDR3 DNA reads TGTGCCAGCAGTTCCACAGGGGGCAATGGCTACACCTTC. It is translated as CASSSTGGNGYTF.

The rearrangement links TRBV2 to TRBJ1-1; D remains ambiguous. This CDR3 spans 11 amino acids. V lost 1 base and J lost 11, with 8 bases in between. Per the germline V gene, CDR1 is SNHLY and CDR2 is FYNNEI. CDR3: CASSEEAEAFF. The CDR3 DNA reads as TGTGCCAGCAGTGAAGAGGCGGAGGCTTTCTTT.

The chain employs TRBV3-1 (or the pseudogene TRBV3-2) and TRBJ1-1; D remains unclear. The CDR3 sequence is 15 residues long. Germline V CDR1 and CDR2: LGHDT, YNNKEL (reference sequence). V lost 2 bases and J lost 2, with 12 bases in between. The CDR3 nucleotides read TGTGCCAGCAGCCAAATAGCTACCCCCAACACTGAAGCTTTCTTT. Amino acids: CASSQIATPNTEAFF.

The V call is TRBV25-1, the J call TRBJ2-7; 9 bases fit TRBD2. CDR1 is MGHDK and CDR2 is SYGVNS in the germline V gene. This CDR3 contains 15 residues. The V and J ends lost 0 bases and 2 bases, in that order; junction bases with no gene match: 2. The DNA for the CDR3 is TGTGCCAGCAGTGAATATGGCGGGAGGGCCTACGAGCAGTACTTC. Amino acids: CASSEYGGRAYEQYF.

The CDR3 here is CASSATGGIMYGYTF. As DNA, the CDR3 is TGTGCCAGCAGCGCAACAGGGGGCATAATGTATGGCTACACCTTC. The rearrangement uses TRBV9 and TRBJ1-2; 9 positions agree with TRBD1. After removal of 3 bases from V and 5 bases from J, the junction contained 8 bases not matched to a gene. This CDR3 region has 15 residues. CDR1 SGDLS and CDR2 YYNGEE come from the germline V gene.

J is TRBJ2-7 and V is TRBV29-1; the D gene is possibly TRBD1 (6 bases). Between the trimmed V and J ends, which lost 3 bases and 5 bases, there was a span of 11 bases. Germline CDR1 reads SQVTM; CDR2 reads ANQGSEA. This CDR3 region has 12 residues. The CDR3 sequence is CSVETQGNEQYF. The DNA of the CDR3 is TGCAGCGTTGAGACACAGGGAAACGAGCAGTACTTC.

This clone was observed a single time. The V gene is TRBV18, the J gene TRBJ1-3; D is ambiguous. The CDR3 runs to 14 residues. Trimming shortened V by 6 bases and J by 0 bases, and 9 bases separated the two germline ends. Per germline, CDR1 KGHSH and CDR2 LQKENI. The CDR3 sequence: CASSAGLSGNTIYF. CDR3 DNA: TGTGCCAGCTCCGCGGGTCTCTCTGGAAACACCATATATTTT.

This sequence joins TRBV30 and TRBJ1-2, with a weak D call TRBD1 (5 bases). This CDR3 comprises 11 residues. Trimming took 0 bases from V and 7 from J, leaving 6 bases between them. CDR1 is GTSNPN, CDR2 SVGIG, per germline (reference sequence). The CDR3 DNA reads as TGTGCCTGGAGTGTAGGGGCTGGCTACACCTTC. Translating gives CAWSVGAGYTF.